The present entry profiles one T cell receptor (beta chain) with its context. Using its own MiXCR run on the RT-PCR reads, TCRdb lists one record per CDR3 protein. The data hold roughly 180,000 distinct CDR3 sequences, with less than 45% observed a single time. This entry is derived from a study of patients and donors after allogeneic stem cell transplantation. V dropped 3 bases and J dropped 3 bases, with 12 bases sitting between them. The germline V gene encodes CDR1 SGHTA and CDR2 FQGNSA. The CDR3 sequence is 15 residues long. The sequenced sample was blood, either unsorted or a sorted T cell fraction (not recorded which). The chain joins TRBV7-2 to TRBJ1-3, with D tentatively TRBD1 (6 bases). This TCR was recovered from a human donor who was either an allogeneic HSCT recipient or a stem cell or donor lymphocyte infusion donor (not recorded which). It is not recorded whose cells these are; they may come from a transplant donor. The CDR3 DNA reads TGTGCCAGCAGCTTCTATACAGGGCATGGAAACACCATATATTTT. Translated: CASSFYTGHGNTIYF.